Listed below are T cell receptor beta chains from one sample, sequenced in a study of early T cells in non-severe SARS-CoV-2 infection. TCRdb passed the 5' RACE reads through MiXCR, listing each CDR3 protein once. The profile covers just over 70,000 distinct CDR3 sequences, with under 15% appearing a single time and roughly 1.2% taken by the ten largest. Specimen: whole blood. The receptors were sampled from an adult who was a healthcare worker with PCR-confirmed SARS-CoV-2 infection or an uninfected control (not recorded which). Both conserved end residues are part of each CDR3. D genes are given only for firm matches. Expanded clones get a size class; other rows say once, few or many, or leave the size out.

CDR3 DNA	CDR3 protein	D gene	CDR3 length	clone size	J gene	V gene
TGTGCCAGCAGTTACTCCGGACTAGCGGGGGCCCTACGAAACTATTTT	CASSYSGLAGALRNYF	TRBD2	16	many	TRBJ2-3	TRBV6-2/TRBV6-3
TGTGCCAGCAGTTACAAAAACACTGAAGCTTTCTTT	CASSYKNTEAFF	-	12	many	TRBJ1-1	TRBV6-5
TGTGCCACCAGCGGCGGTGGGGGGATAAGTTCGGAGCAGTACTTC	CATSGGGGISSEQYF	-	15	many	TRBJ2-7	TRBV15
TGTGCCAGCAGTAAAATGGCTGGGGCTTCGGGACTTCCAAACACTGAAGCTTTCTTT	CASSKMAGASGLPNTEAFF	-	19	many	TRBJ1-1	TRBV5-4
TGTGCCAGCAGCCGACTAGCGGGGGTCACAGATACGCAGTATTTT	CASSRLAGVTDTQYF	TRBD2	15	many	TRBJ2-3	TRBV27
TGTGCCAGCAGTTATAACCCCCCTTGGCGGGTCCGTTTTGACGAGCAGTACTTC	CASSYNPPWRVRFDEQYF	-	18	many	TRBJ2-7	TRBV6-5
TGTGCCAGCAGTTCACCCTGGACAGGGACCGAGCAGTACTTC	CASSSPWTGTEQYF	TRBD1	14	many	TRBJ2-7	TRBV27
TGCGCCAGCAGCTCGGCCCCGGGACAGGGAGGAGAAAAACTGTTTTTT	CASSSAPGQGGEKLFF	TRBD1	16	many	TRBJ1-4	TRBV5-1
TGTGCCAGCAGAGACATCACCATCCTACATTCACCCCTCCACTTT	CASRDITILHSPLHF	-	15	-	TRBJ1-6	TRBV12-3/TRBV12-4
TGTGCCAGCCGTTCCCCCGCAAGCTCTGGGGCCAACGTCCTGACTTTC	CASRSPASSGANVLTF	-	16	-	TRBJ2-6	TRBV6-2/TRBV6-3
TGTGCCAGCAGTTACTGGACAGGGGGTACTGGCTACACCTTC	CASSYWTGGTGYTF	TRBD1	14	many	TRBJ1-2	TRBV6-2/TRBV6-3
TGTGCCAGCAGCCAAGTTTACAGGTTTTCCGGACTAGAAGGCTACGAGCAGTACTTC	CASSQVYRFSGLEGYEQYF	TRBD2	19	many	TRBJ2-7	TRBV14
TGTGCCAGCAGTTTGACAGGAAAATCCTACGAGCAGTACTTC	CASSLTGKSYEQYF	-	14	many	TRBJ2-7	TRBV28
TGCAGTGCTAGAGATTCGGGAGTAGGCGAGCAGTACTTC	CSARDSGVGEQYF	-	13	many	TRBJ2-7	TRBV20-1
TGCGCCAGCAGCTTCGCGGACAGGGAGTTGGAGACCCAGTACTTC	CASSFADRELETQYF	TRBD1	15	many	TRBJ2-5	TRBV5-1
TGTGCCAGCAGTTTAGGGGACCCTGGGGCCAACGTCCTGACTTTC	CASSLGDPGANVLTF	-	15	once	TRBJ2-6	TRBV12-3/TRBV12-4
TGCGCCAGCAGCCTCGAAGGGGTCGGAATAGAGACCCAGTACTTC	CASSLEGVGIETQYF	-	15	many	TRBJ2-5	TRBV5-1
TGTGCCAGCAGTTCGACAGGGTACGAGCAGTACTTC	CASSSTGYEQYF	TRBD1	12	many	TRBJ2-7	TRBV27
TGCAGCGTTGAAGAGTGGGACAGTCCCTACGAGCAGTACTTC	CSVEEWDSPYEQYF	TRBD1	14	-	TRBJ2-7	TRBV29-1
TGTGCCATCGGTCGCGGGACTGCAGCCTCGGATACGCAGTATTTT	CAIGRGTAASDTQYF	-	15	-	TRBJ2-3	TRBV10-3
TGCAGCGCTCCACGGAAAGAGTTTGACACTGAAGCTTTCTTT	CSAPRKEFDTEAFF	-	14	many	TRBJ1-1	TRBV29-1
TGTGCCAGCAGCCGAGGACTAGCGGGAGTAGGCACCGGGGAGCTGTTTTTT	CASSRGLAGVGTGELFF	TRBD2	17	many	TRBJ2-2	TRBV7-7
TGTGCCAGCAGCTTAGCGGCGCGGCGCCAAGAGACCCAGTACTTC	CASSLAARRQETQYF	-	15	many	TRBJ2-5	TRBV7-2
TGTGCCAGCAGCATCACAGGGAAAGAGTTCTTC	CASSITGKEFF	-	11	many	TRBJ2-1	TRBV5-6